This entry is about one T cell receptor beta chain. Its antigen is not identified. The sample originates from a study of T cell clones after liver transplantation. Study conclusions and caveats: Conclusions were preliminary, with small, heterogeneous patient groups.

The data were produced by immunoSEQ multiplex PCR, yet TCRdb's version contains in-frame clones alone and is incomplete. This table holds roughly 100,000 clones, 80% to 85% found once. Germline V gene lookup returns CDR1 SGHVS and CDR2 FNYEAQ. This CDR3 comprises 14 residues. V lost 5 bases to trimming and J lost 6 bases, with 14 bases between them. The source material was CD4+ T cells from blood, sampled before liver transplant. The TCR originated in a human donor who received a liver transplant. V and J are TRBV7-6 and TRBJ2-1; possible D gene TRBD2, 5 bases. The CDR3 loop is CASSLRAAINEQFF. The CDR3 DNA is TGTGCCAGCAGCCTGCGGGCTGCAATCAATGAGCAGTTCTTC. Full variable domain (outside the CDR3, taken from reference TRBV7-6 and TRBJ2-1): GAGVSQSPRYKVTKRGQDVALRCDPISGHVSLYWYRQALGQGPEFLTYFNYEAQQDKSGLPNDRFSAERPEGSISTLTIQRTEQRDSAMYRCASSLRAAINEQFFGPGTRLTVL.